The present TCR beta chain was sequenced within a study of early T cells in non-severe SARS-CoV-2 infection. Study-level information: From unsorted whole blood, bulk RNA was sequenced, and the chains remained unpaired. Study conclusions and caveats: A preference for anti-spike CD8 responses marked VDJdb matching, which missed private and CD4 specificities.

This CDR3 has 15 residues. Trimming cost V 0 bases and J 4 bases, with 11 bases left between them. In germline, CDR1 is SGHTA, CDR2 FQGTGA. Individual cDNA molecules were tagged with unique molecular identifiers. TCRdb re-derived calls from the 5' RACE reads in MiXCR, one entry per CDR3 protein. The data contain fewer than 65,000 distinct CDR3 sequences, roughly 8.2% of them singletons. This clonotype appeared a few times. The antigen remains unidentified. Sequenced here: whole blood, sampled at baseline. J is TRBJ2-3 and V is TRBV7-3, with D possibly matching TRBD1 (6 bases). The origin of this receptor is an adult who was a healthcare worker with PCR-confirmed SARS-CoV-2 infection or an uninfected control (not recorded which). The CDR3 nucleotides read TGTGCCAGCAGCTTAACATCTGGGGGCGCAGATACGCAGTATTTT. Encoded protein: CASSLTSGGADTQYF.